This T cell receptor (beta chain) was profiled in a study of cytomegalovirus exposure and HLA in healthy donors. Study overall: Membership in the Caucasian-associated ancestry cluster was found for around 81% of a few hundred genotyped donors. General observations from the study: Most TCR sequences were seen very rarely across donors, but some public TCRs occurred in many. Of the V segments, some could not be distinguished, including TRBV6-2 and TRBV6-3, and were excluded.

The study ran its PCR with 60 Vbeta and 13 Jbeta primers. Libraries were prepared by immunoSEQ multiplex PCR; TCRdb keeps only in-frame clonotypes and omits some of them. The table has about 190,000 clones, about four fifths seen once. After removal of 0 bases from V and 10 bases from J, the junction contained 7 bases not matched to a gene. Germline lookup yields CDR1 MNHEY and CDR2 SVGAGI. The CDR3 extends over 15 amino acids. As for this clone: Antigen unknown.

This TCR was recovered from a woman between 50 and 59 years old in good health and CMV-seropositive. The V gene is TRBV6-5, the J gene TRBJ1-5; TRBD1 matches at 9 bases. The sequencing input was PBMCs. The CDR3 DNA sequence: TGTGCCAGCAGTTACTCTGTGGGACAGGGTTCCCCCCAGCATTTT. This translates into CASSYSVGQGSPQHF.